Following are 14 T cell receptor beta chains from one sample sequenced in a study of spatial heterogeneity in lung cancer. TCRdb passed the 5' RACE reads through MiXCR, listing each CDR3 protein once. This table holds 20,000 to 25,000 distinct CDR3 sequences, more than 6.5% found once. Time point: sample taken at primary tumor resection. Without sorting, whole RNA was sequenced from tumor, nontumor lung or frozen PBMC. Sequencing used PBMCs, obtained at surgery. Every receptor here comes from a male donor with early-stage non-small cell lung cancer.

This chain links TRBV5-1 with TRBJ2-5; 7 positions match TRBD2. CDR3 length equals 12 residues. CDR1 and CDR2 (germline): SGHRS, YFSETQ. With 5 bases clipped from V and 5 bases from J, the junction kept 3 bases outside the gene matches. The CDR3 spells CASRGLEETQYF. Here the CDR3 DNA reads TGCGCCAGCAGAGGACTAGAGGAGACCCAGTACTTC. The full variable domain, rest sourced from reference TRBV5-1 and TRBJ2-5, is KAGVTQTPRYLIKTRGQQVTLSCSPISGHRSVSWYQQTPGQGLQFLFEYFSETQRNKGNFPGRFSGRQFSNSRSEMNVSTLELGDSALYLCASRGLEETQYFGPGTRLLVL.

This clonotype is medium-sized. The chain recombines TRBV20-1 with TRBJ2-1; 14 bases fit TRBD2. The CDR3 covers 15 residues. CDR1 is DFQATT and CDR2 is SNEGSKA in the germline V gene (reference sequence). The V and J ends lost 2 bases and 12 bases, in that order; junction bases with no gene match: 9. The CDR3 here is CSARTGTSGSPGQFF. The CDR3, as DNA: TGCAGTGCTAGAACCGGGACTAGCGGGAGTCCGGGGCAGTTCTTC.

In this sample, this clonotype turned up many times. The J gene is TRBJ1-1, the V gene TRBV19; D is ambiguous. V dropped 7 bases and J dropped 7 bases, with 16 bases sitting between them. CDR3 size: 13 residues. The germline V gene has CDR1 LNHDA and CDR2 SQIVND (reference sequence). As DNA, the CDR3 is TGTGCCAGTAACCTTCGGGGAGAACTTGAAGCTTTCTTT. This gives the protein CASNLRGELEAFF. Based on the CDR3 plus reference TRBV19 and TRBJ1-1, the full variable domain is DGGITQSPKYLFRKEGQNVTLSCEQNLNHDAMYWYRQDPGQGLRLIYYSQIVNDFQKGDIAEGYSVSREKKESFPLTVTSAQKNPTAFYLCASNLRGELEAFFGQGTRLTVV.

In this sample, this clonotype turned up many times. The rearrangement uses TRBV2 and TRBJ1-4; no clear D gene. The germline gives CDR1 SNHLY, CDR2 FYNNEI. Deletions cut 1 base from V and 6 bases from J, with 3 bases between. The CDR3 length is 12 residues. CDR3 region: CASSEEHEKLFF. The CDR3 nucleotides read TGTGCCAGCAGTGAAGAGCATGAAAAACTGTTTTTT. Full variable domain (missing parts from reference TRBV2 and TRBJ1-4): EPEVTQTPSHQVTQMGQEVILRCVPISNHLYFYWYRQILGQKVEFLVSFYNNEISEKSEIFDDQFSVERPDGSNFTLKIRSTKLEDSAMYFCASSEEHEKLFFGSGTQLSVL.

This clonotype was counted between two and nine times. The V gene is TRBV3-1, the J gene TRBJ1-4, with 7 bases identical to TRBD1. Germline V CDR1 and CDR2: LGHDT, YNNKEL (reference sequence). The CDR3 loop spans 15 amino acids. V lost 1 base to trimming and J lost 8 bases; unmatched junction nucleotides: 7. CDR3 residues: CASSQAGQPSEKLFF. The CDR3 coding sequence is TGTGCCAGCAGCCAAGCGGGACAGCCAAGCGAAAAACTGTTTTTT.

This clonotype appeared many times. The chain uses TRBV10-3 and TRBJ2-1; 9 positions match TRBD2. Trimming took 4 bases from V and 4 from J; bases not matched to a gene: 5. The germline V gene has CDR1 ENHRY and CDR2 SYGVKD. This CDR3 spans 15 amino acids. The CDR3 reads CAISGPSGDYNEQFF. DNA of the CDR3: TGTGCCATCAGTGGACCTAGCGGGGATTACAATGAGCAGTTCTTC.

This clonotype came up many times. The chain recombines TRBV11-2 with TRBJ2-1; the match to TRBD1 covers 9 bases. Trimming cost V 5 bases and J 8 bases; bases outside gene matches: 10. CDR3 length: 15 residues. Germline-derived CDR1 and CDR2 are SGHAT and FQNNGV. This CDR3 is CASSQDRGDWYEQFF. CDR3 sequence (DNA): TGTGCCAGCAGCCAGGACAGGGGAGATTGGTATGAGCAGTTCTTC.

A few counts support this clonotype. The chain recombines TRBV3-1 with TRBJ2-5, with 8 bases identical to TRBD1. The germline V gene encodes CDR1 LGHDT and CDR2 YNNKEL (reference sequence). The length of the CDR3 is 17 residues. The junction had 14 bases not matched to a gene; V was cut back by 2 bases and J by 6 bases. CDR3 bases: TGTGCCAGCAGCCAATTGAAACGAGGACAGGGTGGGCAGACCCAGTACTTC. It specifies CASSQLKRGQGGQTQYF.

This clonotype was recorded at least ten times. V is TRBV20-1 and J is TRBJ2-7; 7 bases are a match to TRBD1. With 5 bases clipped from V and 1 base from J, the junction kept 2 bases outside the gene matches. This CDR3 is 12 amino acids long. Germline-derived CDR1 and CDR2 are DFQATT and SNEGSKA (reference sequence). The CDR3 nucleotides are TGCAGTGCTGGGGGACAGTCCTACGAGCAGTACTTC. It specifies CSAGGQSYEQYF.

In its sample, this clonotype was seen many times. The genes are TRBV5-1 and TRBJ2-5; D assignment may be TRBD1 or TRBD2 (7 bases each). From germline, CDR1 is SGHRS and CDR2 YFSETQ. The CDR3 has 17 residues. Trimming removed 4 bases from V and 3 bases from J, with 22 bases in between. The CDR3 DNA reads as TGCGCCAGCAGCCCGCGTCGACAGGGTCGGGGGGAAGAGACCCAGTACTTC. As protein: CASSPRRQGRGEETQYF.

This clonotype showed up many times. The chain joins TRBV4-2 to TRBJ2-5; 7 positions match TRBD1. After removal of 1 base from V and 2 bases from J, the junction contained 13 bases not matched to a gene. The CDR3 sequence is 18 residues long. Per germline, CDR1 LGHNA and CDR2 YNFKEQ. The CDR3 spells CASSQGTTSGQRQETQYF. The CDR3 coding sequence is TGTGCCAGCAGCCAAGGGACCACCTCGGGACAGAGACAAGAGACCCAGTACTTC.

This clonotype was recorded a few times. The rearrangement links TRBV29-1 to TRBJ2-1, with TRBD2 matching over 10 bases. Germline V gene lookup returns CDR1 SQVTM and CDR2 ANQGSEA. V trimming: 4 bases; J trimming: 4 bases; junction bases outside the gene matches: 4. The CDR3 contains 14 residues. CDR3 DNA sequence: TGCAGCGTTGCAACTAGCGGGGTTTACAATGAGCAGTTCTTC. It encodes CSVATSGVYNEQFF.

This clonotype was recorded many times. The V and J genes are TRBV20-1 and TRBJ1-4; D unclear. This CDR3 has 11 residues. V dropped 7 bases and J dropped 8 bases, with 11 bases sitting between them. Germline CDR1 DFQATT, CDR2 SNEGSKA (reference sequence). The CDR3 DNA reads as TGCAGTGTGGCAGGAAAGGAAAAACTGTTTTTT. This codes for CSVAGKEKLFF.

This clonotype was seen many times. This chain connects TRBV5-5 to TRBJ2-2; 7 nucleotides line up with TRBD2. The germline CDR1 and CDR2 sequences are SGHKS and YYEKEE (reference sequence). CDR3 length: 15 amino acids. The ends lost 7 bases at V and 4 bases at J; junction bases unmatched: 10. In nucleotides, the CDR3 is TGTGCCAGCTCGGGGGGTTCAGGACCCACCGGGGAGCTGTTTTTT. Its translation is CASSGGSGPTGELFF.